What follows are 32 T cell receptor beta chains derived from one specimen sequenced in a study of blood T cell repertoires in COVID-19. Clones were read by immunoSEQ multiplex PCR, and TCRdb kept only the in-frame ones, dropping some. The data hold over 200,000 clones, with over 65% observed a single time. Material for sequencing was peripheral blood. The receptor source for this set is an elderly woman with acute or convalescent COVID-19.

The chain carries TRBV5-6 and TRBJ2-2; 8 nucleotides match TRBD2. This CDR3 region has 16 residues. With V trimmed by 2 bases and J by 3 bases, 6 bases remained unmatched. In germline, CDR1 is SGHDT, CDR2 YYEEEE. The CDR3 reads CASSLSGRVDTGELFF. The CDR3 coding sequence is TGTGCCAGCAGCTTATCCGGGAGGGTTGACACCGGGGAGCTGTTTTTT.

The J gene is TRBJ2-1, the V gene TRBV29-1; 11 bases are shared with TRBD1. Germline V gene data show CDR1 as SQVTM and CDR2 as ANQGSEA. The CDR3 has 13 residues. V lost 7 bases, J lost 2 bases, and 1 base stayed unmatched. The CDR3 DNA follows: TGCAGCGGGGGACAGGGGGCCTACAATGAGCAGTTCTTC. This sequence encodes CSGGQGAYNEQFF.

The V and J genes are TRBV2 and TRBJ1-5, with D perhaps matching TRBD1 (5 bases). Germline values: CDR1 SNHLY, CDR2 FYNNEI. Trimming pared 1 base from V and 2 bases from J, leaving 9 bases between. CDR3 size: 15 residues. The CDR3: CASSEGGLGNQPQHF. In nucleotides, the CDR3 is TGTGCCAGCAGTGAAGGGGGCCTGGGCAATCAGCCCCAGCATTTT.

The chain employs TRBV5-1 and TRBJ1-4, with D maybe TRBD1 (6 bases). Trimming took 4 bases from V and 8 from J, leaving 18 bases between them. The CDR3 totals 15 residues. CDR1 is SGHRS, CDR2 YFSETQ, per germline. The CDR3 is CASSTQGGGGEKLFF. For the CDR3, the DNA is TGCGCCAGCAGCACCCAGGGAGGGGGAGGAGAAAAACTGTTTTTT. Together with reference TRBV5-1 and TRBJ1-4, the CDR3 gives the full variable domain: KAGVTQTPRYLIKTRGQQVTLSCSPISGHRSVSWYQQTPGQGLQFLFEYFSETQRNKGNFPGRFSGRQFSNSRSEMNVSTLELGDSALYLCASSTQGGGGEKLFFGSGTQLSVL.

The chain combines TRBV6-1 with TRBJ1-3, with D possibly TRBD1 on 5 matching bases. This CDR3 has 15 amino acids. Germline CDR1 MNHNS, CDR2 SASEGT. The germline V and J ends were trimmed by 5 bases and 4 bases, with 15 bases remaining between them. The CDR3 sequence: CASSQGSLGGNTIYF. The CDR3, as DNA: TGTGCCAGCAGTCAGGGATCCTTGGGAGGAAACACCATATATTTT.

This clone was detected only a few times. This chain uses TRBV6-1 with TRBJ1-5; D call uncertain. The CDR3 is made up of 14 amino acids. The V gene's germline CDR1 is MNHNS and CDR2 SASEGT. Trimming took off 1 base at V and 7 bases at J, with 11 bases between the two ends. The CDR3 is CASSEGGARQPQHF. For the CDR3, the DNA is TGTGCCAGCAGTGAAGGGGGAGCAAGGCAGCCCCAGCATTTT.

The rearrangement links TRBV27 to TRBJ1-2, with D possibly TRBD1 on 5 matching bases. Germline V gene sequence: CDR1 MNHEY, CDR2 SMNVEV (reference sequence). There are 11 residues in the CDR3. Trimming stripped 7 bases from V and 2 bases from J, with 5 bases between. This CDR3 reads CASKGNYGYTF. The DNA for the CDR3 is TGTGCCAGCAAGGGGAACTATGGCTACACCTTC.

This clone was picked up a small number of times. The rearrangement joins TRBV2 to TRBJ1-4, with D possibly TRBD1 on 5 matching bases. Between the trimmed V and J ends, which lost 5 bases and 2 bases, there was a span of 15 bases. The CDR3 has 16 amino acids. Germline values: CDR1 SNHLY, CDR2 FYNNEI. CDR3 protein: CASSLDTPGTNEKLFF. The DNA of the CDR3 is TGTGCCAGCAGTCTGGACACCCCAGGCACTAATGAAAAACTGTTTTTT. The full variable domain, in which reference TRBV2 and TRBJ1-4 provide the parts outside the CDR3, is EPEVTQTPSHQVTQMGQEVILRCVPISNHLYFYWYRQILGQKVEFLVSFYNNEISEKSEIFDDQFSVERPDGSNFTLKIRSTKLEDSAMYFCASSLDTPGTNEKLFFGSGTQLSVL.

CDR3 in amino acids: CASSLVAGSYNEQFF. Here the CDR3 DNA reads TGTGCCAGCAGCCTGGTTGCAGGGTCCTACAATGAGCAGTTCTTC. This sequence joins TRBV7-3 and TRBJ2-1; D is perhaps TRBD1 (5 bases). The ends were cut back, 5 bases at V and 1 base at J, with 12 bases in the middle. Germline CDR1 reads SGHTA; CDR2 reads FQGTGA. This CDR3 contains 15 residues.

This clone has just a few counts. This chain uses TRBV28 with TRBJ2-2; possibly TRBD2 for D (5 bases). The V end lost 4 bases, the J end lost 1 base, and 7 bases lay between the germline ends. CDR1 is MDHEN, CDR2 SYDVKM, per germline. The CDR3 extends over 14 amino acids. CDR3 coding DNA: TGTGCCAGCAGTTCCGGAGGGAACACCGGGGAGCTGTTTTTT. Translation gives CASSSGGNTGELFF.

This chain links TRBV7-8 with TRBJ1-6; no firm D call. This CDR3 is built from 16 residues. Germline CDR1 SGHVS, CDR2 FQNEAQ. V dropped 5 bases and J dropped 5 bases, with 16 bases sitting between them. Here the CDR3 DNA reads TGTGCCAGCAGCCCCCGGTCGGATACTAATAATTCACCCCTCCACTTT. Translating gives CASSPRSDTNNSPLHF.

This clone was recorded only once. The V and J genes are TRBV7-2 and TRBJ2-7, with a tentative D call TRBD1 (5 bases). Per the germline V gene, CDR1 is SGHTA and CDR2 is FQGNSA. V was clipped by 4 bases and J by 3 bases, with 19 bases between them. The CDR3 loop spans 16 amino acids. DNA of the CDR3: TGTGCCAGCAGCTCAAAACGTTCTTGGGGCGGCTACGAGCAGTACTTC. Translating gives CASSSKRSWGGYEQYF.

V usage is TRBV5-1 and J usage is TRBJ2-3; 13 bases are a match to TRBD2. This CDR3 contains 17 residues. After removal of 2 bases from V and 2 bases from J, the junction contained 5 bases not matched to a gene. Germline V CDR1 and CDR2: SGHRS, YFSETQ. The CDR3, as DNA: TGCGCCAGCAGCTTAACCGGGACTAGCGGGAACACAGATACGCAGTATTTT. Its translation: CASSLTGTSGNTDTQYF.

This clone was picked up a small number of times. The chain links TRBV11-2 to TRBJ2-1; 9 bases are a match to TRBD1. The junction had 6 bases not matched to a gene; V was cut back by 4 bases and J by 2 bases. Germline values: CDR1 SGHAT, CDR2 FQNNGV. The CDR3 contains 16 residues. DNA of the CDR3: TGTGCCAGCAGCTCGTATAGGACAGGGGCCTACAATGAGCAGTTCTTC. This sequence encodes CASSSYRTGAYNEQFF.

The rearrangement joins TRBV6-1 to TRBJ2-3; weak D call: TRBD2 (5 bases). CDR1 is MNHNS and CDR2 is SASEGT in the germline V gene. The CDR3 spans 15 residues. Trimming shortened V by 1 base and J by 0 bases, and 8 bases separated the two germline ends. The chain's CDR3 is CASSEVGGSTDTQYF. The CDR3 coding sequence is TGTGCCAGCAGTGAAGTGGGCGGGAGCACAGATACGCAGTATTTT.

The table lists this clone with a count of one. The V call is TRBV3-1 (or the pseudogene TRBV3-2), the J call TRBJ1-1; D is perhaps TRBD1 (5 bases). The germline gives CDR1 LGHDT, CDR2 YNNKEL (reference sequence). The V and J ends lost 5 bases and 6 bases respectively, with 13 bases between them. This CDR3 comprises 13 residues. CDR3 protein: CASSARVPAEAFF. In DNA, the CDR3 is TGTGCCAGCAGCGCCAGGGTCCCGGCTGAAGCTTTCTTT.

The chain couples TRBV27 to TRBJ1-6; tentatively, D is TRBD1 (5 bases). Germline V gives CDR1 MNHEY, CDR2 SMNVEV (reference sequence). The V and J ends lost 0 bases and 0 bases respectively, with 15 bases between them. This CDR3 has 19 amino acids. The CDR3 coding sequence is TGTGCCAGCAGTTTATCAAGGGGCCTGCTTAACTCCTATAATTCACCCCTCCACTTT. Amino acid sequence: CASSLSRGLLNSYNSPLHF.

The V and J genes are TRBV6-1 and TRBJ2-3; 13 bases agree with TRBD2. CDR1 and CDR2 from the germline V gene are MNHNS and SASEGT. Germline trimming cut 3 bases from V and 7 bases from J; bases unmatched to any gene: 10. This CDR3 spans 17 amino acids. CDR3 amino acids: CASSDGTSGTHTYTQYF. CDR3 nucleotides: TGTGCCAGCAGTGATGGGACTAGCGGGACACACACGTATACGCAGTATTTT.

In nucleotides, the CDR3 is TGCAGTGCTAGTGGACAGGGGCATCAGCCCCAGCATTTT. Translation: CSASGQGHQPQHF. The chain employs TRBV20-1 and TRBJ1-5, with 9 bases matching TRBD1. This CDR3 region has 13 residues. Trimming at V came to 3 bases and at J to 5 bases, leaving 2 bases not matched to a gene. The germline V gene has CDR1 DFQATT and CDR2 SNEGSKA (reference sequence).

The V gene is TRBV5-1, the J gene TRBJ2-2, with D possibly TRBD2 on 6 matching bases. Germline lookup yields CDR1 SGHRS and CDR2 YFSETQ. The CDR3 has 14 residues. V lost 6 bases and J 7 bases, leaving 16 bases between the germline ends. The CDR3 spells CASKSGTAIGELFF. The CDR3 DNA is TGCGCCAGCAAGTCAGGGACTGCGATCGGGGAGCTGTTTTTT.

This chain uses TRBV5-5 with TRBJ1-5; D remains ambiguous. CDR3 length: 13 residues. Germline CDR1 and CDR2: SGHKS and YYEKEE (reference sequence). V lost 4 bases and J 9 bases, leaving 14 bases between the germline ends. The CDR3 region has the DNA TGTGCCAGCAGCCCGGTCCCGCCCCGGCCCCAGCATTTT. It encodes CASSPVPPRPQHF.

V and J are TRBV6-6 and TRBJ1-5; 10 positions agree with TRBD1. The germline gives CDR1 MNHNY, CDR2 SVGAGI (reference sequence). Losses at the gene ends were 6 bases for V and 1 base for J; bases not matched to a gene: 3. The CDR3 is made up of 15 amino acids. The CDR3: CASSRGQGSNQPQHF. CDR3 sequence (DNA): TGTGCCAGCAGCAGGGGACAGGGGAGCAATCAGCCCCAGCATTTT.

The chain couples TRBV5-4 to TRBJ2-2, with a weak D call TRBD2 (6 bases). This CDR3 is 14 amino acids long. Germline CDR1 and CDR2: SGHNT and YYREEE (reference sequence). The V end was cut by 0 bases, the J end by 6 bases, with 9 bases between. CDR3 nucleotides: TGTGCCAGCAGCTTGGCTAGCGTTGCCGGGGAGCTGTTTTTT. Protein sequence: CASSLASVAGELFF.

This clone was observed a few times. The CDR3 protein is CASSAEFLGSYEQYF. DNA of the CDR3: TGTGCCAGCAGCGCTGAATTCCTCGGCTCCTACGAGCAGTACTTC. V is TRBV5-5 and J is TRBJ2-7; D not resolved. V dropped 4 bases and J dropped 0 bases, with 14 bases sitting between them. The CDR3 runs 15 residues. CDR1 and CDR2 from the germline V gene are SGHKS and YYEKEE (reference sequence).

V and J are TRBV5-1 and TRBJ2-7; 11 nucleotides match TRBD2. CDR1 and CDR2 from the germline V gene are SGHRS and YFSETQ. CDR3 size: 15 residues. J gave up 2 bases and V 4 bases, and 5 bases lay outside the gene matches. CDR3 nucleotides: TGCGCCAGCAGCCCCGGGACTAGCGGCACCTACGAGCAGTACTTC. Translating it yields CASSPGTSGTYEQYF.

This clone was detected only once. This chain joins TRBV9 and TRBJ2-7; 10 nucleotides match TRBD2. The CDR3 has 15 amino acids. Unmatched junction bases numbered 3, after V lost 0 bases and J lost 3 bases. Germline loops: CDR1 SGDLS, CDR2 YYNGEE. For the CDR3, the DNA is TGTGCCAGCAGCGTAGCAGCTAGCGGGAGCTACGAGCAGTACTTC. Translation: CASSVAASGSYEQYF.

The chain recombines TRBV6-5 with TRBJ2-7; possible D gene TRBD2, 6 bases. Germline V gene sequence: CDR1 MNHEY, CDR2 SVGAGI. Trimming left V 8 bases short and J 3 bases short, with 17 bases between. CDR3 length: 14 amino acids. The CDR3 region is CASLDQRRVYEQYF. For the CDR3, the DNA is TGTGCCAGCCTGGACCAAAGGAGGGTCTACGAGCAGTACTTC.

CDR3 protein: CASSLEVQGADYEQYF. The CDR3, as DNA: TGCGCCAGCAGCTTGGAGGTACAGGGGGCGGACTACGAGCAGTACTTC. The chain uses TRBV5-1 and TRBJ2-7; TRBD1 aligns across 9 bases. V lost 0 bases to trimming and J lost 3 bases; unmatched junction nucleotides: 7. Germline CDR1 and CDR2: SGHRS and YFSETQ. The CDR3 has 16 residues.

This clone was picked up many times. J is TRBJ1-1 and V is TRBV5-1; no reliable D call. The V gene's germline CDR1 is SGHRS and CDR2 YFSETQ. V lost 4 bases, J lost 0 bases, and 7 bases lay in between. The CDR3 length is 13 residues. The CDR3 loop is CASSQMMNTEAFF. The CDR3 nucleotides read TGCGCCAGCAGCCAGATGATGAACACTGAAGCTTTCTTT.

The rearrangement uses TRBV3-1 (or the pseudogene TRBV3-2) and TRBJ2-7; 9 bases map to TRBD2. With V trimmed by 4 bases and J by 1 base, 8 bases remained unmatched. The CDR3 has 16 residues. Germline CDR1 reads LGHDT; CDR2 reads YNNKEL (reference sequence). The CDR3 DNA reads as TGTGCCAGCAGCCGGAACGCAGCGGGAGGTTCCTACGAGCAGTACTTC. It yields the protein CASSRNAAGGSYEQYF.

This clone occurred a few times. The J gene is TRBJ1-6, the V gene TRBV23-1; 9 bases agree with TRBD1. TRBV23-1 is placed among ORFs of uncertain function. There are 15 residues in the CDR3. Trimming at V came to 3 bases and at J to 7 bases, leaving 4 bases not matched to a gene. The CDR3 DNA is TGCGCCAGCAGTCACGCGACAGGGGGAAATTCACCCCTCCACTTT. Amino acids: CASSHATGGNSPLHF.

The chain has TRBV28 and TRBJ2-4, with 8 bases aligning to TRBD1. This CDR3 comprises 13 residues. Losses at the gene ends were 8 bases for V and 7 bases for J; bases not matched to a gene: 7. In germline, CDR1 is MDHEN, CDR2 SYDVKM. The CDR3 DNA follows: TGTGCCAGCGTCGGACAGGGACGCAACATTCAGTACTTC. As protein: CASVGQGRNIQYF.